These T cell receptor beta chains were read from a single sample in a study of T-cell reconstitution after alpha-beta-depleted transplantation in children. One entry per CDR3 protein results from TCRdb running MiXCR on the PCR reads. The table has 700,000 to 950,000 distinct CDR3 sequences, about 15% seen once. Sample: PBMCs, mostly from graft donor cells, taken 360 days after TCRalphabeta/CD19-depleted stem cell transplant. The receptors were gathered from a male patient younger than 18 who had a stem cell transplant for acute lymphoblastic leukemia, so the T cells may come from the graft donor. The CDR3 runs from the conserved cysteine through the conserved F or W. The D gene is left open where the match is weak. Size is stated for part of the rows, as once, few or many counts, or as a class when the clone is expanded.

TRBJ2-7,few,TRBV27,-,TGTGCCAGCAGTTCCTCATTAAGCCCCTACGAGCAGTACTTC,CASSSSLSPYEQYF
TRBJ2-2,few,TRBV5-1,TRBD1,TGCGCCAGCAGCCCGGGACAGCCGAACACCGGGGAGCTGTTTTTT,CASSPGQPNTGELFF
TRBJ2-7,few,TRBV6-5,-,TGTGCCAGCAGTTACTCGAGAGGGGGAGAGCAGTACTTC,CASSYSRGGEQYF
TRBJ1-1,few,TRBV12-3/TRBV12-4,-,TGTGCCAGCAGTTCATCGACAGGCGACGTCATGAACACTGAAGCTTTCTTT,CASSSSTGDVMNTEAFF
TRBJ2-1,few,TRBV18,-,TGTGCCAGCTCACCGGTGGGGGGCGCATATGAGCAGTTCTTC,CASSPVGGAYEQFF
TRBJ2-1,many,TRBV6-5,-,TGTGCCAGCAGTCGGCTCCTACCGGCTCTGTCCCATGAGCAGTTCTTC,CASSRLLPALSHEQFF
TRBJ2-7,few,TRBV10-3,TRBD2,TGTGCCATCAAGGAAGATAGCGGGAGTTACTACGAGCAGTACTTC,CAIKEDSGSYYEQYF
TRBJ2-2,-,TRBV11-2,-,TGTGCCAGCAGTGGCCGGAACACCGGGGAGCTGTTTTTT,CASSGRNTGELFF
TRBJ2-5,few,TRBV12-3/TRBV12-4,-,TGTGCCAGCAGCCACGACGGTGAGACCCAGTACTTC,CASSHDGETQYF
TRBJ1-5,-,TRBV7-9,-,TGTGCCAGCAGCTCTCAGGGACAGCCCCAGCATTTT,CASSSQGQPQHF
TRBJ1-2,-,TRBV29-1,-,TGCAGCGTCAGAGGGGGGCCCTATGGCTACACCTTC,CSVRGGPYGYTF
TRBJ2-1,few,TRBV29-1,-,TGCAGCGTAAAGGACTACGTAATGCGGTTCTTC,CSVKDYVMRFF
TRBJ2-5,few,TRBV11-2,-,TGTGCCAGCAGCCCAGGGAGCGTTCGGCGGAGGGAAGAGACCCAGTACTTC,CASSPGSVRRREETQYF
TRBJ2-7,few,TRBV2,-,TGTGCCAGCAGGAAAGCTGCCACCTACGAGCAGTACTTC,CASRKAATYEQYF
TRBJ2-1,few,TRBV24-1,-,TGTGCCACCAGTGGGGAACAGGGTATCAGGAATGAGCAGTTCTTC,CATSGEQGIRNEQFF
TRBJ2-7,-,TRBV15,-,TGTGCCACCAGCAGAGCTCCGGGGCTGAGCTCCTACGAGCAGTACTTC,CATSRAPGLSSYEQYF
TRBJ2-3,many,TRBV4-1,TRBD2,TGCGCCAGCAGCCAGGATCGGGGAGGGCCCTTAAACACAGATACGCAGTATTTT,CASSQDRGGPLNTDTQYF
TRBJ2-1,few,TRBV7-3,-,TGTGCCAGCAGCTCCCAGCCCTACAATGAGCAGTTCTTC,CASSSQPYNEQFF
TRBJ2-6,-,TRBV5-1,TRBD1,TGCGCCAGGTTTACCGGGACAGGGGCTTCTGGGGCCAACGTCCTGACTTTC,CARFTGTGASGANVLTF
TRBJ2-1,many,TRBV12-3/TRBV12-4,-,TGTGCCAGCAGTACTTGGGCTGGGGGTCGAGAGCAGTTCTTC,CASSTWAGGREQFF
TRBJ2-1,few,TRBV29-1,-,TGCAGCGTCGGGGGGATAGGGGGGGATCGGTTCTTC,CSVGGIGGDRFF
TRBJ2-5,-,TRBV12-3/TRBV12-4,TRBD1,TGTGCCAGCAGTTTCAGGGGGCGCGGGACCCAGTACTTC,CASSFRGRGTQYF
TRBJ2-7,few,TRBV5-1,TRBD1,TGCGCCAGCAGCCCCTTGTCAACGGGACAGGGGGCGTGGGAGCAGTACTTC,CASSPLSTGQGAWEQYF
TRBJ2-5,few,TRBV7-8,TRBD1,TGTGCCAGCAGCTCGACGACAGGGATAGCGGAGACCCAGTACTTC,CASSSTTGIAETQYF
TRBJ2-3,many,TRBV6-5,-,TGTGCCAGCAGTTTGGGGGCGTTAGATACGCAGTATTTT,CASSLGALDTQYF
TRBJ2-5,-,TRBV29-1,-,TGCAGCGTTGACCGGGCGCGGGAGACCCAGTACTTC,CSVDRARETQYF
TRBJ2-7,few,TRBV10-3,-,TGTGCCATCAAGGGGAGGCAGGGACAAGTCGAGCAGTACTTC,CAIKGRQGQVEQYF
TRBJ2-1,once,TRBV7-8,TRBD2,TGTGCCAGCAGCTTAGTTCCCTTTCTAGCGGGAGTCGATGAGCAGTTCTTC,CASSLVPFLAGVDEQFF
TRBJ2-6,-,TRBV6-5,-,TGTGCCAGCAGTTACCGGTCTGGGGCCAACGTCCTGACTTTC,CASSYRSGANVLTF
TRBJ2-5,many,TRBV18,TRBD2,TGTGCCAGCTCCCAATCGCCGGGACTAGCGGGAGACGCTGAAGAGACCCAGTACTTC,CASSQSPGLAGDAEETQYF
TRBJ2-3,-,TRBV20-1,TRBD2,TGCAGTGCTCCCGTTGGGGGGGAAGATACGCAGTATTTT,CSAPVGGEDTQYF
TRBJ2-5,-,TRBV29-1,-,TGCAGCGTTGGGGGTAGCAGACCTTTACAGACCCAGTACTTC,CSVGGSRPLQTQYF
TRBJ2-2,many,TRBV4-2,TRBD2,TGTGCCAGCAGCCAAGGACTAGCGGGAGGGATCACCGGGGAGCTGTTTTTT,CASSQGLAGGITGELFF
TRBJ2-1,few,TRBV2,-,TGTGCCAGCAGTGAACCGGCCACACAAGATGAGCAGTTCTTC,CASSEPATQDEQFF
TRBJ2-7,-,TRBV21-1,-,TGTGCCAGCAGCACAACAGGGGGCTACAGAACATATTACGGGAACTACGAGCAGTACTTC,CASSTTGGYRTYYGNYEQYF
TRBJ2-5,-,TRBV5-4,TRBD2,TGTGCCAGCAGCTGGGGGGTGGGAGCGGCGGGGGAAGAGACCCAGTACTTC,CASSWGVGAAGEETQYF
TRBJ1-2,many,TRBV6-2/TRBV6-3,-,TGTGCCAGCAGTACCGTCGAAGGGTTTGGTGGCTACACCTTC,CASSTVEGFGGYTF
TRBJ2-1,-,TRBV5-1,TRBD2,TGCGCCAGCAGCTTTCCGTCTAGCGGGAGGAGCTCCTACAATGAGCAGTTCTTC,CASSFPSSGRSSYNEQFF
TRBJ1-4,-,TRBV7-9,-,TGTGCCAGCAGCCACGGACTCCCCGGGGAAAAACTGTTTTTT,CASSHGLPGEKLFF
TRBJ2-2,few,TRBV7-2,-,TGTGCCAGCAGCTCATCATTCACATACACCGGGGAGCTGTTTTTT,CASSSSFTYTGELFF
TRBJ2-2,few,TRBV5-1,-,TGCGCCAGCAGCTTGATTCCGGGACCCGGGGAGCTGTTTTTT,CASSLIPGPGELFF
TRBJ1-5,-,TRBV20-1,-,TGCAGTGCTAGAGATCTCTCCAGGGCTGGGGGGGTGCCCCAGCATTTT,CSARDLSRAGGVPQHF
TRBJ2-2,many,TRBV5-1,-,TGTGCCAGCAGCTTAGGAGGGGTGACCGGGGAGCTGTTTTTT,CASSLGGVTGELFF
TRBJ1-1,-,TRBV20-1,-,TGCAGTGCTAGAGTGATAGGGAGCACTGAAGCTTTCTTT,CSARVIGSTEAFF
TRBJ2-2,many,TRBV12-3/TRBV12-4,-,TGTGCCAGCAGACAGGGTCCCGGGGAGCTGTTTTTT,CASRQGPGELFF
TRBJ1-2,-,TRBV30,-,TGTGCCTGGAGTGTACTGGGCTATGGCTACACCTTC,CAWSVLGYGYTF
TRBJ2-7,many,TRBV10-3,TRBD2,TGTGCCATCAGTGAGTCGCGGCTAGCGGGATCCCTCGAGCAGTACTTC,CAISESRLAGSLEQYF
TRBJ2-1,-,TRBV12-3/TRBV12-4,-,TGTGCCAGCAGGCCCTGGACAGATAGCAATGAGCAGTTCTTC,CASRPWTDSNEQFF
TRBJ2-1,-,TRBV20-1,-,TGCAGTGCCCCTACGGGGCTAGTACGGAGCAATGAGCAGTTCTTC,CSAPTGLVRSNEQFF
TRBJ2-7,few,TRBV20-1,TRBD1,TGCAGTGCAACCGGGACAGGTCCATCCTGGCAGTACTTC,CSATGTGPSWQYF
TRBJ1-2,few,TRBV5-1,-,TGCGCCAGCAGCTTGGTCGCGCCACACACTAACTATGGCTACACCTTC,CASSLVAPHTNYGYTF
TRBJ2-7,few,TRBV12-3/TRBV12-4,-,TGTGCCAGCAGTTTTGGTAGCGGCCACGAGCAGTACTTC,CASSFGSGHEQYF
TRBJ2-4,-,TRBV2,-,TGTGCCAGCAGTCCAAGCATGGTCCCCATTCAGTACTTC,CASSPSMVPIQYF
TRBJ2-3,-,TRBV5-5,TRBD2,TGTGCCAGCACTCGGACTAGCGGAGCTAGCACAGATACGCAGTATTTT,CASTRTSGASTDTQYF
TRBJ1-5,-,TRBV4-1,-,TGCGCCAGCAGTAGGGACTTTAGCAATCAGCCCCAGCATTTT,CASSRDFSNQPQHF